This T cell receptor beta chain was documented in a study of T cell responses to AZD1222 COVID-19 vaccine. General observations from the study: Breadth and depth of Spike-specific TCRs rose after two AZD1222 doses. In a largely white British group with more females than males, clonal diversity was possibly underestimated. The CD4 TCRs associated with vaccination extended across spike and predominated at 160-218 and 743-854. Just six people given AZD1222 tested seropositive at baseline.

This clone was counted only a few times. The target antigen is unknown. Clones were sequenced by immunoSEQ multiplex PCR, and TCRdb holds only the in-frame ones, with some missing. The table includes about 110,000 clones, about nine tenths detected once. Trimming removed 1 base from V and 9 bases from J, with 13 bases in between. This CDR3 comprises 15 residues. Germline V lookup: CDR1 MDHEN, CDR2 SYDVKM. The input for sequencing was peripheral blood, taken on day 0 of AZD1222 vaccination. The source of this sequence is an adult in good health. The chain joins TRBV28 to TRBJ1-6; D might be TRBD1 (6 bases). The CDR3 region is CASSLSPGAGSPLHF. CDR3 bases: TGTGCCAGCAGTTTATCTCCGGGGGCGGGTTCACCCCTCCACTTT.